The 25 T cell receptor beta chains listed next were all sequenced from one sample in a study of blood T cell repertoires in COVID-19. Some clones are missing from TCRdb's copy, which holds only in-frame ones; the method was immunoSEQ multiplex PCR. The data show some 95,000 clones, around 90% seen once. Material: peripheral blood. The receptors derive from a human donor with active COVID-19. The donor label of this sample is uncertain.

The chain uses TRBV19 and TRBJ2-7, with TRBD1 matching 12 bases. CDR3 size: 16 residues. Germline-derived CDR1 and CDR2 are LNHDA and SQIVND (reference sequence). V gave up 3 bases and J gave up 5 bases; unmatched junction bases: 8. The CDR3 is CASSILPGTGGHEQYF. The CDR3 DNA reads TGTGCCAGTAGTATCCTTCCCGGGACAGGGGGCCACGAGCAGTACTTC.

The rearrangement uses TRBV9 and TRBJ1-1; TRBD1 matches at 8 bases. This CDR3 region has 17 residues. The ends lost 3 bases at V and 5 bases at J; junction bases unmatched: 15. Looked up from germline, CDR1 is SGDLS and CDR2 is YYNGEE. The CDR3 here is CASSAGAGQVWGTEAFF. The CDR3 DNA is TGTGCCAGCAGCGCCGGGGCGGGACAGGTTTGGGGAACTGAAGCTTTCTTT.

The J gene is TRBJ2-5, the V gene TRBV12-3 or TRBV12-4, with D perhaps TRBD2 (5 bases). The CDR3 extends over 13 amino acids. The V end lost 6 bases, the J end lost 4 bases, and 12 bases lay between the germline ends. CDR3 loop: CASSPRGRETQYF. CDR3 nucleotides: TGTGCCAGCAGCCCCCGGGGTCGAGAGACCCAGTACTTC.

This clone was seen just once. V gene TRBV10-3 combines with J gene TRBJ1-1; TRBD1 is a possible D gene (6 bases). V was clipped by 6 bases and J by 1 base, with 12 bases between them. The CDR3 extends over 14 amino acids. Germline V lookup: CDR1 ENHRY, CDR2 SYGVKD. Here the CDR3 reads CAIRGATENTEAFF. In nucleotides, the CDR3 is TGTGCCATCAGGGGGGCGACAGAGAACACTGAAGCTTTCTTT.

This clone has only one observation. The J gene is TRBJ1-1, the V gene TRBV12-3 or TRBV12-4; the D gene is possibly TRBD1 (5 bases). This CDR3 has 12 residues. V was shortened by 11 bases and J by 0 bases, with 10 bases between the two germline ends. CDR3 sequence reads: CASRRVNTEAFF. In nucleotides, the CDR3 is TGTGCCTCTCGCAGGGTGAACACTGAAGCTTTCTTT.

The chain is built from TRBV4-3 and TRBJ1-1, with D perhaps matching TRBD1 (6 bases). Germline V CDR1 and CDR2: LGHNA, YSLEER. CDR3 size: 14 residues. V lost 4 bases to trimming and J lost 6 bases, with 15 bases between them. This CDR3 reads CASSLGQGIPEAFF. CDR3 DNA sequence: TGCGCCAGCAGCCTGGGGCAGGGGATCCCTGAAGCTTTCTTT.

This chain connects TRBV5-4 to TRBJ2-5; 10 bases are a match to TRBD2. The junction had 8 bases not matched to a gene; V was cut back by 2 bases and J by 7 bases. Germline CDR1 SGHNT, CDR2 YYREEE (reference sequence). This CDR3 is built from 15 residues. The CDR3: CASSLTSGEDGTQYF. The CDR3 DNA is TGTGCCAGCAGCTTAACTAGCGGGGAGGACGGGACCCAGTACTTC.

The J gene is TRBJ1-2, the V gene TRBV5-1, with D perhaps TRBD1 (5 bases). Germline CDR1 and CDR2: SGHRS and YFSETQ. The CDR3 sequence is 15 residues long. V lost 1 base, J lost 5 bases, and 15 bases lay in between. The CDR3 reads CASSLRAGSGYGYTF. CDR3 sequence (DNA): TGCGCCAGCAGCTTGAGGGCAGGGTCAGGATATGGCTACACCTTC.

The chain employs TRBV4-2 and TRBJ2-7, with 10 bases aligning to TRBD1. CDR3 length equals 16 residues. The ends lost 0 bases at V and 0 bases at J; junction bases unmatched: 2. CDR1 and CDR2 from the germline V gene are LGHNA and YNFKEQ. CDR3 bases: TGTGCCAGCAGCCAAGACCGGACAGGGGGCTCCTACGAGCAGTACTTC. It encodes CASSQDRTGGSYEQYF.

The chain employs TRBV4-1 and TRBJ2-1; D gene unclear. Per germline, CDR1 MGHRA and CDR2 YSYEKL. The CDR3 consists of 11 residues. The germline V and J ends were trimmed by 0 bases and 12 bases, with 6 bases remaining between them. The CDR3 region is CASSQDYGQFF. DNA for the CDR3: TGCGCCAGCAGCCAAGATTACGGGCAGTTCTTC.

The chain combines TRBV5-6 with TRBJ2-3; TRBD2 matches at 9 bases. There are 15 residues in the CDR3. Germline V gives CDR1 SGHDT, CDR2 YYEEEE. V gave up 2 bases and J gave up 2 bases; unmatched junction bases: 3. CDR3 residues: CASSFGGGDTDTQYF. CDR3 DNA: TGTGCCAGCAGCTTCGGCGGGGGGGACACAGATACGCAGTATTTT.

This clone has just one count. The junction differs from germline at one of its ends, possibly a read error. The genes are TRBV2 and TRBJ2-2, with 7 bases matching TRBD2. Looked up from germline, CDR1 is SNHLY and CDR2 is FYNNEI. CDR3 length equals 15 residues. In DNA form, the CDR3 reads TGTGCCAGCATTGAACTCCGGGGGGAGGGCGGGGAGCTGTTTTTT. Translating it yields CASIELRGEGGELFF.

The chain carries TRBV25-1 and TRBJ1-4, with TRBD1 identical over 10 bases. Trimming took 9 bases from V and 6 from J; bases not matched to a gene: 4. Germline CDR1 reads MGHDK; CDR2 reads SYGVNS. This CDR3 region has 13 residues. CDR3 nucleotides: TGTGCCAGTAGAGGACAGGGGGATGAAAAACTGTTTTTT. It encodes CASRGQGDEKLFF.

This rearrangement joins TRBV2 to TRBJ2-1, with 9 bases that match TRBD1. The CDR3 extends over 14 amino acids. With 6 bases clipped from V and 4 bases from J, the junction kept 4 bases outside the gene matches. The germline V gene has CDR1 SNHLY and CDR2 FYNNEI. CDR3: CASRPGQGYNEQFF. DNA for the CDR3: TGTGCCAGCAGACCGGGACAGGGATACAATGAGCAGTTCTTC. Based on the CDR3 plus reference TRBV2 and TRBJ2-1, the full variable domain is EPEVTQTPSHQVTQMGQEVILRCVPISNHLYFYWYRQILGQKVEFLVSFYNNEISEKSEIFDDQFSVERPDGSNFTLKIRSTKLEDSAMYFCASRPGQGYNEQFFGPGTRLTVL.

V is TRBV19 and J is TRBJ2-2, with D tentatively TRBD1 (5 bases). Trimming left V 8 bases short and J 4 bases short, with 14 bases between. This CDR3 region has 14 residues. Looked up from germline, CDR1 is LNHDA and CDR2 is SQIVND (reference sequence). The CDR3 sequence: CASGETAVTGELFF. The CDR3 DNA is TGTGCCAGTGGAGAGACAGCCGTCACCGGGGAGCTGTTTTTT.

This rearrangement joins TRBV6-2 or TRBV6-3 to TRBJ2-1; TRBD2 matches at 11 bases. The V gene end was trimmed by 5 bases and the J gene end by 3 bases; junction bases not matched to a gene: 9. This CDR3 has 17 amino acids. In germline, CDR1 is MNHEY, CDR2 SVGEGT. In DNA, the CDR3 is TGTGCCAGCAGTCTCCCCCTTCTAGCGGGGGGCTACAATGAGCAGTTCTTC. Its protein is CASSLPLLAGGYNEQFF.

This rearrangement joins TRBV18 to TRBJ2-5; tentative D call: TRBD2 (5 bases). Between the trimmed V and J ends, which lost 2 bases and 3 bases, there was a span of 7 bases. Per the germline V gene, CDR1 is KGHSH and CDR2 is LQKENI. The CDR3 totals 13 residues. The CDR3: CASSPRTEETQYF. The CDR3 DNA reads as TGTGCCAGCTCACCAAGGACTGAAGAGACCCAGTACTTC.

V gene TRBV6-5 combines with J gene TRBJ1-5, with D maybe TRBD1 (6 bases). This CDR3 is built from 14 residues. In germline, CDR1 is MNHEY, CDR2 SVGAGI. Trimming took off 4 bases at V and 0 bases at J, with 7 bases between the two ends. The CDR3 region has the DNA TGTGCCAGCAGTTTAGGGGGTAGCAATCAGCCCCAGCATTTT. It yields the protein CASSLGGSNQPQHF.

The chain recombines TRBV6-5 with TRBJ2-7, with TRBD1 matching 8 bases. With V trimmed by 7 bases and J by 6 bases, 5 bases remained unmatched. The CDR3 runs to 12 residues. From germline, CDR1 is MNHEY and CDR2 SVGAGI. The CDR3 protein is CASKQGAGEQYF. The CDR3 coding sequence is TGTGCCAGCAAGCAGGGGGCGGGCGAGCAGTACTTC.

The CDR3 bases are TGCGCCAGCAGCTCGGACAGGGCGATCGATACGCAGTATTTT. Amino acids: CASSSDRAIDTQYF. This rearrangement joins TRBV5-1 to TRBJ2-3; 8 positions agree with TRBD1. V was clipped by 3 bases and J by 6 bases; unmatched bases: 6. The CDR3 totals 14 residues. Per germline, CDR1 SGHRS and CDR2 YFSETQ.

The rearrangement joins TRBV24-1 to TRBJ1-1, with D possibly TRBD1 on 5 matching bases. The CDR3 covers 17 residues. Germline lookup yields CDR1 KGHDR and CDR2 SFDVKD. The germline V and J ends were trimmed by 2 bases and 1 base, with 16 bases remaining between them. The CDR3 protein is CATSDSGVGPPNTEAFF. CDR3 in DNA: TGTGCCACCAGTGATTCGGGGGTCGGGCCACCGAACACTGAAGCTTTCTTT.

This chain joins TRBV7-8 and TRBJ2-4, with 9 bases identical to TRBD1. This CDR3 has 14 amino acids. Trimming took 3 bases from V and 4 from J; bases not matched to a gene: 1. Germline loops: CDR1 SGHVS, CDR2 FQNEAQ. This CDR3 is CASSFGTGKNIQYF. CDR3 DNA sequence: TGTGCCAGCAGCTTCGGGACAGGGAAAAACATTCAGTACTTC.

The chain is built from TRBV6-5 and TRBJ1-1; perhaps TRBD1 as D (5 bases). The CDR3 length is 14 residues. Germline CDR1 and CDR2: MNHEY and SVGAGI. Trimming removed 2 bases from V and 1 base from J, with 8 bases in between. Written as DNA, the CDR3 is TGTGCCAGCAGTTACGAGACAGCGAACACTGAAGCTTTCTTT. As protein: CASSYETANTEAFF.

CDR3 amino acids: CASSKERGGGSNQPQHF. The CDR3 nucleotides read TGTGCCAGCAGCAAAGAGAGGGGAGGAGGGTCCAATCAGCCCCAGCATTTT. The chain carries TRBV21-1 and TRBJ1-5. TRBV21-1 constitutes a pseudogene. The CDR3 has 17 residues.

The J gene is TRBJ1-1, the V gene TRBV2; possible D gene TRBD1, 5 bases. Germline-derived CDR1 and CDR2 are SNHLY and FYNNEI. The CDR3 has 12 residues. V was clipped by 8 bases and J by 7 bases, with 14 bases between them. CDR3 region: CASRIGQGEAFF. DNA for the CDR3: TGTGCCAGCCGGATAGGGCAGGGTGAAGCTTTCTTT.